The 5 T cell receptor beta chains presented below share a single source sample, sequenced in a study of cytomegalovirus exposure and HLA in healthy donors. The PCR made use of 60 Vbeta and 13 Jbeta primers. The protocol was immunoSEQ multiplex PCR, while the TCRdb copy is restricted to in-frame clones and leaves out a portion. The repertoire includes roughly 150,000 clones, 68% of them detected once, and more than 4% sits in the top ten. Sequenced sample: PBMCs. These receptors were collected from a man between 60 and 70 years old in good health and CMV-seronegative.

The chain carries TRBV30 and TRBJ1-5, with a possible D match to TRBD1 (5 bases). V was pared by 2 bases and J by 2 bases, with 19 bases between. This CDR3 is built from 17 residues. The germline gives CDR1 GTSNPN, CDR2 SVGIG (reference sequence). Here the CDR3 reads CAWSPQGLLGGNQPQHF. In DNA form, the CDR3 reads TGTGCCTGGAGTCCCCAGGGTCTCCTTGGGGGCAATCAGCCCCAGCATTTT.

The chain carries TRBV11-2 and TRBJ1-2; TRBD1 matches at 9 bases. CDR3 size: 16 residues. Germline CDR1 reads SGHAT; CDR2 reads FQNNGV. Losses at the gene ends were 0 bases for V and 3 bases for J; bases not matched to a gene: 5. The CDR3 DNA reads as TGTGCCAGCAGCTTAGACTGGACAGGGGTCGACTATGGCTACACCTTC. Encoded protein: CASSLDWTGVDYGYTF.

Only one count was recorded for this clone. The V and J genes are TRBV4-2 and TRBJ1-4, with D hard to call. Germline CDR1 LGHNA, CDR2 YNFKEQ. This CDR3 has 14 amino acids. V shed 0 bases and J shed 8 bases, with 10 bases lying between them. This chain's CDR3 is CASSQEAGREKLFF. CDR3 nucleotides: TGTGCCAGCAGCCAAGAAGCGGGCAGGGAAAAACTGTTTTTT.

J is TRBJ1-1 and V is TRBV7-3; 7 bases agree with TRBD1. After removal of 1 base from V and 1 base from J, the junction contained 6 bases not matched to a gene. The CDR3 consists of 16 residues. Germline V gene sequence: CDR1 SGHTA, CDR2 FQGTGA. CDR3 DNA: TGTGCCAGCAGCTTAAGTGGGACAGCTAGGAACACTGAAGCTTTCTTT. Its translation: CASSLSGTARNTEAFF.

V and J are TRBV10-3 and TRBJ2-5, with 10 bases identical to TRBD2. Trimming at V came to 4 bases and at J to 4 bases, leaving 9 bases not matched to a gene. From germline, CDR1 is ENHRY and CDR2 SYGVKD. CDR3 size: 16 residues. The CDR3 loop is CAISVEQTSGLETQYF. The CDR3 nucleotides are TGTGCCATCAGTGTAGAACAGACTAGCGGGTTAGAGACCCAGTACTTC.